One and the same sample provided the 27 T cell receptor beta chains below, sequenced in a study of blood T cell repertoires in COVID-19 (dated by TCRdb to between 2020 and 2021). The protocol used for the library was the immunoSEQ multiplex PCR assay. The table was pulled from immuneACCESS by TCRdb, which kept in-frame rearrangements only. Such tables lose some clones; where checked, under half of the loss comes from unresolved V genes, and the rest has no known cause. The sample yields around 24,000 clones; about 83% were counted once. Approximately 30% of the sample is held by the ten biggest clonotypes. What was sequenced was peripheral blood. The receptors here all came from a human donor with active COVID-19. The donor label of this sample is uncertain.

This clone was observed once. CDR3 in DNA: TGTGCCAGCAGTGATTTGGCGGATTATAATTCACCCCTCCACTTT. Its translation is CASSDLADYNSPLHF. V usage is TRBV2 and J usage is TRBJ1-6; D ambiguous. Looked up from germline, CDR1 is SNHLY and CDR2 is FYNNEI. The length of the CDR3 is 15 residues. V lost 3 bases and J lost 4, with 10 bases in between.

This chain joins TRBV7-6 and TRBJ2-5, with D perhaps matching TRBD1 (5 bases). The CDR3 spans 14 residues. Germline V gives CDR1 SGHVS, CDR2 FNYEAQ. V was shortened by 0 bases and J by 5 bases, with 10 bases between the two germline ends. The chain's CDR3 is CASSLAPGPETQYF. CDR3 nucleotide sequence: TGTGCCAGCAGCTTAGCGCCAGGGCCGGAGACCCAGTACTTC.

V is TRBV7-3 and J is TRBJ1-1; no clear D gene. V was pared by 2 bases and J by 1 base, with 8 bases between. Germline lookup yields CDR1 SGHTA and CDR2 FQGTGA. CDR3 length: 14 residues. CDR3 nucleotides: TGTGCCAGCAGCTTAGGGAGACAGAACACTGAAGCTTTCTTT. It specifies CASSLGRQNTEAFF.

V is TRBV5-1 and J is TRBJ2-3; D is unclear. Germline assignment: CDR1 SGHRS and CDR2 YFSETQ. This CDR3 has 15 residues. V dropped 0 bases and J dropped 0 bases, with 8 bases sitting between them. The CDR3 DNA reads as TGCGCCAGCAGCTTGGATGGCAGAAGCACAGATACGCAGTATTTT. Encoded protein: CASSLDGRSTDTQYF.

V is TRBV3-1 (or the pseudogene TRBV3-2) and J is TRBJ1-2; D is ambiguous. CDR1 and CDR2 (germline): LGHDT, YNNKEL (reference sequence). CDR3 length equals 13 residues. V was shortened by 4 bases and J by 3 bases, with 9 bases between the two germline ends. CDR3 sequence (DNA): TGTGCCAGCAGCCGGAACAGTGACTATGGCTACACCTTC. This codes for CASSRNSDYGYTF.

This clone appeared a single time. This CDR3 is also generated by other DNA sequences in the sample. The chain recombines TRBV7-2 with TRBJ2-7; TRBD2 aligns across 8 bases. Germline V gene lookup returns CDR1 SGHTA and CDR2 FQGNSA. The CDR3 is 18 residues long. The J segment lost 8 bases and the V segment lost 5 bases, leaving 23 bases of the junction unmatched. The CDR3 coding sequence is TGTGCCAGCAGCCCCCCGGGGGGGGCGGGGGCCGGTTTGAAAAAGCAGTACTTC. The encoded protein is CASSPPGGAGAGLKKQYF.

This chain joins TRBV10-3 and TRBJ1-2, with 10 bases that match TRBD1. The CDR3 length is 18 residues. The germline V gene encodes CDR1 ENHRY and CDR2 SYGVKD. Germline trimming cut 4 bases from V and 0 bases from J; bases unmatched to any gene: 11. CDR3: CAISVLGGQGSPNYGYTF. DNA for the CDR3: TGTGCCATCAGTGTCCTCGGGGGACAGGGGTCCCCTAACTATGGCTACACCTTC.

This chain connects TRBV7-8 to TRBJ2-2, with D tentatively TRBD1 (6 bases). This CDR3 is 15 amino acids long. The V end lost 4 bases, the J end lost 0 bases, and 9 bases lay between the germline ends. Germline loops: CDR1 SGHVS, CDR2 FQNEAQ. Here the CDR3 reads CASSSNRANTGELFF. Here the CDR3 DNA reads TGTGCCAGCAGCTCGAACAGGGCGAACACCGGGGAGCTGTTTTTT.

The gene calls are TRBV12-3 or TRBV12-4 and TRBJ2-5; D may be TRBD1 (6 bases). The CDR3 length is 13 residues. Trimming stripped 2 bases from V and 3 bases from J, with 7 bases between. DNA for the CDR3: TGTGCCAGCAGTTTACCAGGGGAAGAGACCCAGTACTTC. Its translation is CASSLPGEETQYF.

This clone was found a few times. The CDR3 protein is CASSQSGNEQYF. DNA for the CDR3: TGTGCCAGCAGCCAATCAGGGAACGAGCAGTACTTC. The gene calls are TRBV3-1 (or the pseudogene TRBV3-2) and TRBJ2-7; weak D call: TRBD1 (5 bases). Deletions cut 2 bases from V and 5 bases from J, with 7 bases between. Germline CDR1 LGHDT, CDR2 YNNKEL (reference sequence). This CDR3 comprises 12 residues.

This clone was observed a handful of times. CDR3 protein: CASSPDRGKLGLFF. CDR3 nucleotides: TGTGCCAGCAGTCCGGACAGGGGGAAATTAGGACTGTTTTTT. The chain recombines TRBV11-2 with TRBJ1-4, with 10 bases identical to TRBD1. CDR1 and CDR2 (germline): SGHAT, FQNNGV. This CDR3 region has 14 residues. The trim removed 6 bases at V and 13 bases at J, leaving 11 bases unmatched.

The CDR3 coding sequence is TGCGCCAGCAGCCAAGGGACAGGCGGGGCAGATACGCAGTATTTT. Encoded protein: CASSQGTGGADTQYF. The V call is TRBV5-1, the J call TRBJ2-3; TRBD1 aligns across 8 bases. Germline CDR1 and CDR2: SGHRS and YFSETQ. V gave up 4 bases and J gave up 4 bases; unmatched junction bases: 8. This CDR3 has 15 amino acids.

The rearrangement uses TRBV7-9 and TRBJ2-7; 8 nucleotides match TRBD1. CDR1 SEHNR and CDR2 FQNEAQ come from the germline V gene (reference sequence). This CDR3 has 15 residues. With V trimmed by 6 bases and J by 5 bases, 12 bases remained unmatched. The CDR3 DNA is TGTGCCAGCAGTTCATCAGGGGGCACGGGCCACGAGCAGTACTTC. Amino acids: CASSSSGGTGHEQYF. Supplemented by reference TRBV7-9 and TRBJ2-7, the full variable domain reads DTGVSQNPRHKITKRGQNVTFRCDPISEHNRLYWYRQTLGQGPEFLTYFQNEAQLEKSRLLSDRFSAERPKGSFSTLEIQRTEQGDSAMYLCASSSSGGTGHEQYFGPGTRLTVT.

Here the CDR3 DNA reads TGTGCCAGCAGCCAAGATTGGGAGTTCCAAGAGACCCAGTACTTC. Translated, it gives CASSQDWEFQETQYF. The chain couples TRBV4-2 to TRBJ2-5; D perhaps matches TRBD2 (5 bases). Between the trimmed V and J ends, which lost 0 bases and 1 base, there was a span of 9 bases. This CDR3 contains 15 residues. Germline CDR1 reads LGHNA; CDR2 reads YNFKEQ.

With respect to this clone: An end of the junction does not agree with germline; a read error may underlie this. The V and J genes are TRBV7-9 and TRBJ2-5; D is possibly TRBD1 (5 bases). The CDR3 spans 12 residues. Germline CDR1 and CDR2: SEHNR and FQNEAQ (reference sequence). The CDR3 nucleotides read TGTGCCAGCAGCTTCCCCAGGGCGGAAGGGGACTTC. Translated: CASSFPRAEGDF.

This chain joins TRBV19 and TRBJ2-2, with a weak D call TRBD2 (6 bases). This CDR3 is built from 12 residues. Germline loops: CDR1 LNHDA, CDR2 SQIVND (reference sequence). The V end lost 8 bases, the J end lost 6 bases, and 10 bases lay between the germline ends. CDR3 DNA sequence: TGTGCCAGTTTTACGGGGGCCGGGGAGCTGTTTTTT. This gives the protein CASFTGAGELFF.

The V and J genes are TRBV2 and TRBJ2-5; TRBD1 matches at 7 bases. The CDR3 runs to 14 residues. CDR1 is SNHLY, CDR2 FYNNEI, per germline. After removal of 4 bases from V and 2 bases from J, the junction contained 4 bases not matched to a gene. In DNA form, the CDR3 reads TGTGCCAGCAGTGGACAGGGATTACAAGAGACCCAGTACTTC. Protein product: CASSGQGLQETQYF. The complete variable domain, with remaining parts taken from reference TRBV2 and TRBJ2-5, reads EPEVTQTPSHQVTQMGQEVILRCVPISNHLYFYWYRQILGQKVEFLVSFYNNEISEKSEIFDDQFSVERPDGSNFTLKIRSTKLEDSAMYFCASSGQGLQETQYFGPGTRLLVL.

V gene TRBV4-1 combines with J gene TRBJ1-1, with a weak D call TRBD1 (6 bases). Trimming pared 0 bases from V and 6 bases from J, leaving 14 bases between. The CDR3 totals 15 residues. CDR1 and CDR2 (germline): MGHRA, YSYEKL. CDR3 sequence reads: CASSQEGWGGAEAFF. CDR3 sequence (DNA): TGCGCCAGCAGCCAAGAGGGATGGGGGGGCGCTGAAGCTTTCTTT.

The J gene is TRBJ2-3, the V gene TRBV19; D is perhaps TRBD2 (5 bases). Per germline, CDR1 LNHDA and CDR2 SQIVND (reference sequence). The V and J ends lost 6 bases and 2 bases respectively, with 12 bases between them. This CDR3 region has 14 residues. CDR3 sequence (DNA): TGTGCCAGTAGCTCGGCGGGCCCCACAGATACGCAGTATTTT. Translation gives CASSSAGPTDTQYF.

The V and J genes are TRBV4-1 and TRBJ1-2; 7 positions agree with TRBD1. The germline gives CDR1 MGHRA, CDR2 YSYEKL. The CDR3 spans 15 residues. J lost 7 bases, V lost 0 bases, and 8 bases had no gene match. DNA of the CDR3: TGCGCCAGCAGCCAAGAATACAGGGGCGGAGGTGGCTACACCTTC. It translates to CASSQEYRGGGGYTF.

The chain has TRBV5-5 and TRBJ1-5, with 8 bases matching TRBD1. CDR3 length equals 17 residues. CDR1 and CDR2 (germline): SGHKS, YYEKEE (reference sequence). V shed 0 bases and J 0 bases; nucleotides not matched to a gene: 5. The CDR3 here is CASSLAGTGISNQPQHF. The CDR3, as DNA: TGTGCCAGCAGCTTGGCCGGGACAGGCATTAGCAATCAGCCCCAGCATTTT.

The chain uses TRBV7-8 and TRBJ1-5; D is possibly TRBD1 (5 bases). CDR1 and CDR2 from the germline V gene are SGHVS and FQNEAQ. The CDR3 sequence is 15 residues long. V lost 5 bases and J lost 2, with 13 bases in between. The CDR3, as DNA: TGTGCCAGCAGCCCGAGCAGGGTCGGCAATCAGCCCCAGCATTTT. Translation gives CASSPSRVGNQPQHF.

This sequence joins TRBV5-1 and TRBJ2-1; 10 bases are a match to TRBD1. Germline CDR1 reads SGHRS; CDR2 reads YFSETQ. CDR3 length equals 14 residues. Unmatched junction bases numbered 5, after V lost 1 base and J lost 10 bases. The CDR3 DNA sequence: TGCGCCAGCAGCTTGAGACAGGGGGCAGGGGAGCAGTTCTTC. Translated, it gives CASSLRQGAGEQFF.

The chain has TRBV14 and TRBJ1-2; D is possibly TRBD1 (6 bases). CDR1 and CDR2 from the germline V gene are SGHDN and FVKESK. V lost 4 bases and J lost 2, with 8 bases in between. The CDR3 contains 13 residues. The DNA for the CDR3 is TGTGCCAGCAGCCCGCAGGGGAACTATGGCTACACCTTC. Translated: CASSPQGNYGYTF.

The chain recombines TRBV7-9 with TRBJ2-7, with TRBD2 as a possible D gene (5 bases). Germline V lookup: CDR1 SEHNR, CDR2 FQNEAQ (reference sequence). Trimming shortened V by 0 bases and J by 0 bases, and 18 bases separated the two germline ends. The CDR3 covers 18 residues. Here the CDR3 reads CASSLALGGPWGSYEQYF. The DNA for the CDR3 is TGTGCCAGCAGCTTAGCGCTTGGCGGGCCATGGGGCTCCTACGAGCAGTACTTC.

The chain recombines TRBV10-3 with TRBJ2-3; D gene ambiguous. Germline CDR1 reads ENHRY; CDR2 reads SYGVKD. V dropped 3 bases and J dropped 8 bases, with 9 bases sitting between them. This CDR3 has 12 residues. CDR3 amino acids: CAISESEGTQYF. CDR3 nucleotide sequence: TGTGCCATCAGTGAAAGCGAAGGTACGCAGTATTTT.

The J gene is TRBJ2-7, the V gene TRBV28; weak D call: TRBD1 (6 bases). Trimming removed 6 bases from V and 0 bases from J, with 9 bases in between. The germline V gene has CDR1 MDHEN and CDR2 SYDVKM. This CDR3 has 13 amino acids. The CDR3 bases are TGTGCCAGCAGGGAACAGGGCTCCTACGAGCAGTACTTC. The encoded protein is CASREQGSYEQYF. Using reference TRBV28 and TRBJ2-7 for the parts outside the CDR3, the full variable domain is DVKVTQSSRYLVKRTGEKVFLECVQDMDHENMFWYRQDPGLGLRLIYFSYDVKMKEKGDIPEGYSVSREKKERFSLILESASTNQTSMYLCASREQGSYEQYFGPGTRLTVT.